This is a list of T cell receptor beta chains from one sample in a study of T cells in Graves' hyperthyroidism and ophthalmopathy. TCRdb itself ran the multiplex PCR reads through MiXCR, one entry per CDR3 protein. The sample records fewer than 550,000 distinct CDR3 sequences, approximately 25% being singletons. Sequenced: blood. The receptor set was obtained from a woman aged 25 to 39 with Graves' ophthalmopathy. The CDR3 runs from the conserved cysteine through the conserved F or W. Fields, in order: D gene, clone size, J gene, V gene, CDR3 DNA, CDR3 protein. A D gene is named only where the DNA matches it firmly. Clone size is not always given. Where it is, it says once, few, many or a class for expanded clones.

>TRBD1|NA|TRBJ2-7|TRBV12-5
TGTGCTAGTGGTTCGCTATCCGGGACAGAGACCTACGAGCAGTACTTC
CASGSLSGTETYEQYF
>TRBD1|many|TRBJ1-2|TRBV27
TGTGCCAGCGGACCCAGGGGGGGTGGCTACACCTTC
CASGPRGGGYTF
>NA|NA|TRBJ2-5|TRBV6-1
TGTGCCAGCAAAACCGGGGGCGGCGAGACCCAGTACTTC
CASKTGGGETQYF
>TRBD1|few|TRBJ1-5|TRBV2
TGTGCCAGCAGGGGGACAGGGTGGCAGCCCCAGCATTTT
CASRGTGWQPQHF
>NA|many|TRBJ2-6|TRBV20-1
TGCAGTGCTAGTCGGCCTGGGGCCAACGTCCTGACTTTC
CSASRPGANVLTF
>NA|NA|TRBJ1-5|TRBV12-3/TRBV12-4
TGTGCCAGCAGTACAAACGGGGTGGATCAGCCCCAGCATTTT
CASSTNGVDQPQHF
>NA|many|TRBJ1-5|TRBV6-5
TGTGCCAGCAGTTCGCTAAAGGGGGGGAATCAGCCCCAGCATTTT
CASSSLKGGNQPQHF
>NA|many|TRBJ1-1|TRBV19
TGTGCCAGTAGTCAAAAGGCACAAATGAACACTGAAGCTTTCTTT
CASSQKAQMNTEAFF
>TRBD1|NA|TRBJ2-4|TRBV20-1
TGCAGTGCTAGAGATCTGTGGACAGGGGAAGGTTTTGACATTCAGTACTTC
CSARDLWTGEGFDIQYF
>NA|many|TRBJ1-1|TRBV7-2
TGTGCCAGCAGTGAGGGGTTTCCGAACACTGAAGCTTTCTTT
CASSEGFPNTEAFF
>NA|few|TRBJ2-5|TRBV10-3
TGTGCCGCGGGGCCCCAAGAGACCCAGTACTTC
CAAGPQETQYF